This TCR beta chain came from a study of T-cell memory formation after mild COVID-19. In its sample, this clonotype was seen a few times. The CDR3 spans 14 residues. The V end lost 4 bases, the J end lost 6 bases, and 12 bases lay between the germline ends. MiXCR was run by TCRdb on the 5' RACE reads, yielding one entry per CDR3 protein. The sample lists about 160,000 distinct CDR3 sequences, around a third occurring once. Sequenced: PBMCs or a T cell subset sorted from them (not recorded which). The receptor comes from an adult woman who had mild COVID-19 (a few samples of this study predate the infection). Cell type and time point are not known. The rearrangement links TRBV12-3 or TRBV12-4 to TRBJ2-2, with D hard to call. Written as DNA, the CDR3 is TGTGCCAGCAGTTCCCTTATAGGGCCCGGGGAGCTGTTTTTT. Its translation: CASSSLIGPGELFF.